The 5 T cell receptor beta chains presented below share a single source sample, sequenced in a study of T cell clones after liver transplantation. The data were produced by immunoSEQ multiplex PCR, yet TCRdb's version contains in-frame clones alone and is incomplete. The data show roughly 53,000 clones, with around 70% seen just once and around 9.1% held by the top ten. The sequencing used CD4+ T cells from blood, collected at the 22-month timepoint. These receptors were collected from a human patient who received a liver transplant. Some T cells may arise from the graft donor.

This chain links TRBV6-5 with TRBJ2-1; 9 nucleotides match TRBD1. V was pared by 6 bases and J by 4 bases, with 7 bases of the junction left unmatched. The CDR3 has 15 residues. Germline values: CDR1 MNHEY, CDR2 SVGAGI. The CDR3 nucleotides read TGTGCCAGCAGCCGCGGGACAGGGTCATACAATGAGCAGTTCTTC. Its protein product is CASSRGTGSYNEQFF.

This clone was seen more than once but under ten times. The rearrangement uses TRBV19 and TRBJ1-6; 12 bases agree with TRBD1. Losses at the gene ends were 6 bases for V and 10 bases for J; bases not matched to a gene: 7. The CDR3 totals 15 residues. Germline CDR1 is LNHDA and CDR2 is SQIVND (reference sequence). The CDR3 here is CASSPGDRGRSPLHF. In DNA form, the CDR3 reads TGTGCCAGTAGCCCAGGGGACAGGGGGCGATCACCCCTCCACTTT.

The chain combines TRBV7-8 with TRBJ2-1; D may be TRBD1 (6 bases). Trimming shortened V by 0 bases and J by 7 bases, and 13 bases separated the two germline ends. Germline CDR1 SGHVS, CDR2 FQNEAQ. CDR3 size: 15 residues. This chain's CDR3 is CASSLAGTRRNEQFF. As DNA, the CDR3 is TGTGCCAGCAGCTTAGCGGGGACAAGGAGGAATGAGCAGTTCTTC.

This clone was seen more than once but under ten times. The chain has TRBV6-1 and TRBJ2-4, with D tentatively TRBD2 (6 bases). V shed 2 bases and J shed 7 bases, with 6 bases lying between them. The CDR3 is 12 amino acids. CDR1 is MNHNS and CDR2 is SASEGT in the germline V gene. CDR3 residues: CASSESGNIQYF. DNA of the CDR3: TGTGCCAGCAGTGAAAGCGGGAACATTCAGTACTTC.

V usage is TRBV7-3 and J usage is TRBJ1-2; D ambiguous. V shed 6 bases and J shed 4 bases, with 18 bases lying between them. The CDR3 covers 15 residues. The V gene's germline CDR1 is SGHTA and CDR2 FQGTGA. CDR3 sequence (DNA): TGTGCCAGCAGGTTTGGGCCCTCAGACGCCTATGGCTACACCTTC. This codes for CASRFGPSDAYGYTF. Based on the CDR3 plus reference TRBV7-3 and TRBJ1-2, the full variable domain is GAGVSQTPSNKVTEKGKYVELRCDPISGHTALYWYRQSLGQGPEFLIYFQGTGAADDSGLPNDRFFAVRPEGSVSTLKIQRTERGDSAVYLCASRFGPSDAYGYTFGSGTRLTVV.